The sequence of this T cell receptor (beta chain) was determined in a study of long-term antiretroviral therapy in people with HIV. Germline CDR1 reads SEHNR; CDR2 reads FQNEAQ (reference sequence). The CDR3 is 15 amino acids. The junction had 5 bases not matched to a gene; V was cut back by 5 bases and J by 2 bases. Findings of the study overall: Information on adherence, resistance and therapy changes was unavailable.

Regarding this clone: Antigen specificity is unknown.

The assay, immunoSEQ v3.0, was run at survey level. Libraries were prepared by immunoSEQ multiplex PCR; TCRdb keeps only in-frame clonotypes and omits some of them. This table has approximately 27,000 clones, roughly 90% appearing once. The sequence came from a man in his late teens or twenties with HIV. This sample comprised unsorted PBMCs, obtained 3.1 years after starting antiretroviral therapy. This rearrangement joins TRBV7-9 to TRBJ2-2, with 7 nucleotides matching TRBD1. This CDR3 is CASSPGTANTGELFF. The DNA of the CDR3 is TGTGCCAGCAGCCCGGGGACAGCCAACACCGGGGAGCTGTTTTTT.